Sequencing of this T cell receptor (beta chain) was carried out in a study of OX40 agonist ivuxolimab in advanced cancers. This CDR3 is built from 14 residues. Trimming cost V 3 bases and J 4 bases; bases outside gene matches: 7. Germline CDR1 reads GTSNPN; CDR2 reads SVGIG (reference sequence). Clones were sequenced by immunoSEQ multiplex PCR, and TCRdb holds only the in-frame ones, with some missing. Among about 51,000 clones listed, around 73% were seen once. The source is an adult with an advanced solid tumor such as melanoma, head and neck, liver or kidney cancer. The starting material was CD4+ or CD8+ T cells sorted from blood, obtained in a trial of the OX40 agonist ivuxolimab. The gene calls are TRBV30 and TRBJ2-3; 7 bases match TRBD2. The CDR3, as DNA: TGTGCCTGGAGCGTCCCGGGGGGACCAGATACGCAGTATTTT. Residues: CAWSVPGGPDTQYF.